The 27 T cell receptor beta chains presented below share a single source sample, sequenced in a study of T cells in Graves' hyperthyroidism and ophthalmopathy. TCR beta CDR3 region amplification was performed from RNA transcripts. Primed by the HTBI set, a first-round RT-PCR was run on the TCR CDR3. TCRdb called the multiplex PCR reads again in MiXCR, with one record for every CDR3 protein. The sample includes around 520,000 distinct CDR3 sequences, around 22% seen only once; the top ten take approximately 10%. The sample was blood. The receptor source for this set is a woman in her 30s with Graves' ophthalmopathy.

In its sample, this clonotype was seen many times. The chain employs TRBV12-3 or TRBV12-4 and TRBJ2-7; TRBD1 or TRBD2 may be the D gene (5 bases each). The CDR3 length is 12 residues. Trimming shortened V by 6 bases and J by 2 bases, and 8 bases separated the two germline ends. CDR3 in DNA: TGTGCCAGCAGGGGGACCCCCTACGAGCAGTACTTC. It codes for CASRGTPYEQYF.

This rearrangement joins TRBV6-4 to TRBJ2-7; no clear D. Deletions cut 2 bases from V and 0 bases from J, with 11 bases between. The CDR3 has 15 amino acids. CDR1 and CDR2 from the germline V gene are MRHNA and SNTAGT. Here the CDR3 reads CASSDRAGSSYEQYF. The CDR3 region has the DNA TGTGCCAGCAGTGACAGGGCCGGTAGCTCCTACGAGCAGTACTTC.

This clonotype showed up many times. The rearrangement links TRBV20-1 to TRBJ1-1; D not resolved. This CDR3 contains 14 residues. Trimming removed 2 bases from V and 0 bases from J, with 10 bases in between. Germline values: CDR1 DFQATT, CDR2 SNEGSKA (reference sequence). The CDR3 spells CSARKGGMNTEAFF. DNA for the CDR3: TGCAGTGCTAGAAAGGGAGGGATGAACACTGAAGCTTTCTTT.

The chain is built from TRBV27 and TRBJ2-7; D may be TRBD2 (6 bases). Looked up from germline, CDR1 is MNHEY and CDR2 is SMNVEV (reference sequence). The CDR3 length is 16 residues. V was shortened by 5 bases and J by 3 bases, with 20 bases between the two germline ends. This CDR3 reads CASSMFAGRFLYEQYF. CDR3 DNA: TGTGCCAGCAGTATGTTTGCGGGGCGGTTCCTCTACGAGCAGTACTTC.

This clonotype was seen repeatedly, ten times or more. The V and J genes are TRBV20-1 and TRBJ1-1; D is unresolved. Trimming removed 2 bases from V and 3 bases from J, with 7 bases in between. Germline assignment: CDR1 DFQATT and CDR2 SNEGSKA (reference sequence). The CDR3 runs 12 residues. The CDR3 sequence is CSARSVDTEAFF. The CDR3 DNA is TGCAGTGCTAGATCGGTAGACACTGAAGCTTTCTTT.

This clonotype has at least ten counts. The V call is TRBV7-3, the J call TRBJ2-5; D may be TRBD2 (6 bases). V shed 5 bases and J shed 0 bases, with 10 bases lying between them. The CDR3 consists of 14 residues. Germline lookup yields CDR1 SGHTA and CDR2 FQGTGA. Here the CDR3 reads CASSLGTYQETQYF. CDR3 bases: TGTGCCAGCAGCCTAGGGACTTACCAAGAGACCCAGTACTTC.

As regards this clonotype: The CDR3 ends on some other residue instead of the conserved phenylalanine or tryptophan, so this is likely a read error. This CDR3 is CASGSTGHTEAFV. In nucleotides, the CDR3 is TGTGCCAGCGGATCGACAGGGCACACTGAAGCTTTCGTT. V is TRBV6-1 and J is TRBJ1-1, with 7 nucleotides matching TRBD1. J gave up 3 bases and V 8 bases, and 6 bases lay outside the gene matches. This CDR3 has 13 amino acids. Germline CDR1 reads MNHNS; CDR2 reads SASEGT.

V gene TRBV6-1 combines with J gene TRBJ2-7; the match to TRBD1 covers 7 bases. The V and J ends lost 1 base and 5 bases, in that order; junction bases with no gene match: 5. Germline values: CDR1 MNHNS, CDR2 SASEGT. This CDR3 is 14 amino acids long. The CDR3 nucleotides read TGTGCCAGCAGTGAAGACAGGGGTTGGGACGAGCAGTACTTC. Translating it yields CASSEDRGWDEQYF.

The genes are TRBV5-1 and TRBJ1-2; 9 nucleotides align to TRBD1. CDR1 is SGHRS, CDR2 YFSETQ, per germline. After removal of 4 bases from V and 8 bases from J, the junction contained 6 bases not matched to a gene. This CDR3 is 13 amino acids long. This chain's CDR3 is CASSSGTGMGYTF. The CDR3 bases are TGCGCCAGCAGCAGTGGGACAGGGATGGGCTACACCTTC.

The gene calls are TRBV6-2 or TRBV6-3 and TRBJ1-1; tentative D call: TRBD1 (5 bases). Trimming took 2 bases from V and 4 from J, leaving 8 bases between them. Germline V gene lookup returns CDR1 MNHEY and CDR2 SVGEGT. This CDR3 has 13 residues. CDR3 region: CASSYGRVTEAFF. DNA of the CDR3: TGTGCCAGCAGTTACGGCAGGGTCACTGAAGCTTTCTTT.

In its sample, this clonotype was seen a few times. This sequence joins TRBV20-1 and TRBJ2-7; D may be TRBD2 (5 bases). Germline V gene data show CDR1 as DFQATT and CDR2 as SNEGSKA (reference sequence). The CDR3 runs 13 residues. V was shortened by 7 bases and J by 0 bases, with 13 bases between the two germline ends. CDR3: CSGRFGSSYEQYF. CDR3 sequence (DNA): TGCAGTGGTAGGTTTGGGAGCTCCTACGAGCAGTACTTC.

This clonotype has more than one count but fewer than ten. J is TRBJ2-5 and V is TRBV3-1, with D perhaps matching TRBD2 (7 bases). The V end lost 3 bases, the J end lost 3 bases, and 23 bases lay between the germline ends. Germline V gives CDR1 LGHDT, CDR2 YNNKEL (reference sequence). This CDR3 comprises 18 residues. CDR3 nucleotides: TGTGCCAGCAGCCAGAGACTAGTGGGGGGGTCAGGGGAAGAGACCCAGTACTTC. Translating gives CASSQRLVGGSGEETQYF.

This chain links TRBV20-1 with TRBJ1-3, with D unresolved. In germline, CDR1 is DFQATT, CDR2 SNEGSKA (reference sequence). V lost 4 bases and J 4 bases, leaving 5 bases between the germline ends. The CDR3 runs 11 residues. This CDR3 reads CSANGGNTIYF. CDR3 nucleotides: TGCAGTGCTAATGGGGGAAACACCATATATTTT.

This clonotype came up many times. The chain is built from TRBV27 and TRBJ1-1, with D possibly matching TRBD1 (5 bases). There are 14 residues in the CDR3. The V end was cut by 2 bases, the J end by 4 bases, with 11 bases between. From germline, CDR1 is MNHEY and CDR2 SMNVEV (reference sequence). In DNA, the CDR3 is TGTGCCAGCAGTTTAAACGGGGGGGGCACTGAAGCTTTCTTT. Residues: CASSLNGGGTEAFF.

At least ten counts were recorded for this clonotype. The chain carries TRBV28 and TRBJ2-4; no definite D call. Between the trimmed V and J ends, which lost 6 bases and 0 bases, there was a span of 9 bases. The CDR3 runs to 14 residues. Per the germline V gene, CDR1 is MDHEN and CDR2 is SYDVKM. CDR3 sequence reads: CASREALAKNIQYF. DNA for the CDR3: TGTGCCAGCAGAGAGGCGTTAGCCAAAAACATTCAGTACTTC.

This chain connects TRBV11-2 to TRBJ2-2, with TRBD2 identical over 10 bases. Germline V gives CDR1 SGHAT, CDR2 FQNNGV. J was trimmed by 4 bases and V by 5 bases; bases with no gene match: 7. CDR3 length equals 16 residues. The CDR3 nucleotides are TGTGCCAGCAGCCGAAGGGAGCGGGGGGGCACCGGGGAGCTGTTTTTT. Its translation: CASSRRERGGTGELFF. Drawing the rest from reference TRBV11-2 and TRBJ2-2, the complete variable domain is EAGVAQSPRYKIIEKRQSVAFWCNPISGHATLYWYQQILGQGPKLLIQFQNNGVVDDSQLPKDRFSAERLKGVDSTLKIQPAKLEDSAVYLCASSRRERGGTGELFFGEGSRLTVL.

Many counts were recorded for this clonotype. The CDR3 here is CASSEERTYEQYF. The CDR3 DNA reads TGTGCCAGCAGTGAAGAAAGAACCTACGAGCAGTACTTC. V is TRBV2 and J is TRBJ2-7; D unresolved. The CDR3 extends over 13 amino acids. The germline CDR1 and CDR2 sequences are SNHLY and FYNNEI. The germline V and J ends were trimmed by 1 base and 2 bases, with 6 bases remaining between them.

The sample holds many counts of this clonotype. This may stem from a read error, because a much larger clone lies one nucleotide away. The rearrangement uses TRBV6-5 and TRBJ1-1; D ambiguous. From germline, CDR1 is MNHEY and CDR2 SVGAGI. Trimming shortened V by 2 bases and J by 0 bases, and 10 bases separated the two germline ends. The CDR3 has 15 residues. The DNA of the CDR3 is TGTGCCAGCAGTTACGGGGATACCCTGAACACTGAAGCTTTCTTT. Encoded protein: CASSYGDTLNTEAFF.

This clonotype has ten or more counts. The chain recombines TRBV18 with TRBJ2-5; D is ambiguous. Trimming left V 2 bases short and J 5 bases short, with 21 bases between. The CDR3 is 17 amino acids. The germline gives CDR1 KGHSH, CDR2 LQKENI. The CDR3 loop reads CASSPYSAALSVETQYF. Here the CDR3 DNA reads TGTGCCAGCTCACCATATTCTGCGGCCCTATCGGTGGAGACCCAGTACTTC.

The table lists this clonotype with many counts. The genes are TRBV5-1 and TRBJ1-1, with D perhaps TRBD1 (5 bases). Germline V gives CDR1 SGHRS, CDR2 YFSETQ. The CDR3 length is 13 residues. The V end was cut by 2 bases, the J end by 5 bases, with 10 bases between. CDR3 bases: TGCGCCAGCAGCTTCGGAGGGGAGACTGAAGCTTTCTTT. This encodes CASSFGGETEAFF.

The chain recombines TRBV20-1 with TRBJ1-1, with D perhaps matching TRBD1 (5 bases). The germline V gene has CDR1 DFQATT and CDR2 SNEGSKA (reference sequence). This CDR3 has 12 residues. The ends were cut back, 5 bases at V and 4 bases at J, with 11 bases in the middle. This CDR3 reads CSAPQGFTEAFF. CDR3 in DNA: TGCAGTGCTCCGCAGGGCTTCACTGAAGCTTTCTTT.

This chain uses TRBV6-2 or TRBV6-3 with TRBJ1-5; TRBD1 matches at 8 bases. CDR3 length: 15 amino acids. The germline gives CDR1 MNHEY, CDR2 SVGEGT. V lost 5 bases to trimming and J lost 6 bases; unmatched junction nucleotides: 9. DNA for the CDR3: TGTGCCAGCAGTGTCGGACAGGGTAAAGTTCAGCCCCAGCATTTT. Translated, it gives CASSVGQGKVQPQHF.

The sample holds many counts of this clonotype. The chain joins TRBV20-1 to TRBJ1-1; TRBD1 might be the D (6 bases). V was trimmed by 4 bases and J by 0 bases, leaving 9 bases between them. From germline, CDR1 is DFQATT and CDR2 SNEGSKA (reference sequence). The CDR3 runs 13 residues. The CDR3: CSATGTLNTEAFF. In nucleotides, the CDR3 is TGCAGTGCTACCGGGACACTGAACACTGAAGCTTTCTTT.

This clonotype occurred many times. The gene calls are TRBV7-2 and TRBJ1-1; 12 bases are a match to TRBD1. CDR3 length equals 16 residues. CDR1 and CDR2 (germline): SGHTA, FQGNSA. V lost 3 bases and J lost 4; bases outside the gene matches: 6. The CDR3 nucleotides read TGTGCCAGCAGCTTGCGGGACAGGGGGCGAGGCACTGAAGCTTTCTTT. It translates to CASSLRDRGRGTEAFF. Drawing the rest from reference TRBV7-2 and TRBJ1-1, the complete variable domain is GAGVSQSPSNKVTEKGKDVELRCDPISGHTALYWYRQSLGQGLEFLIYFQGNSAPDKSGLPSDRFSAERTGGSVSTLTIQRTQQEDSAVYLCASSLRDRGRGTEAFFGQGTRLTVV.

In its sample, this clonotype was seen many times. The chain combines TRBV7-9 with TRBJ2-7; D is unresolved. V was trimmed by 1 base and J by 1 base, leaving 11 bases between them. CDR3 length: 15 amino acids. Per the germline V gene, CDR1 is SEHNR and CDR2 is FQNEAQ (reference sequence). CDR3 in amino acids: CASSLGGLGSYEQYF. Written as DNA, the CDR3 is TGTGCCAGCAGCTTAGGAGGTTTGGGGTCCTACGAGCAGTACTTC.

The CDR3 sequence is CASSSRAEAKAFF. The CDR3 nucleotides read TGTGCCAGCAGCTCCAGGGCGGAAGCCAAAGCTTTCTTT. V and J are TRBV7-3 and TRBJ1-1; a possible D gene is TRBD1 (5 bases). With 4 bases removed from V and 9 bases from J, the gap between germline ends came to 15 bases. The CDR3 length is 13 residues. The germline V gene encodes CDR1 SGHTA and CDR2 FQGTGA.

This sequence joins TRBV30 and TRBJ2-7; possible D gene TRBD1, 5 bases. V was trimmed by 0 bases and J by 6 bases, leaving 18 bases between them. Germline V gives CDR1 GTSNPN, CDR2 SVGIG (reference sequence). This CDR3 has 15 amino acids. In DNA form, the CDR3 reads TGTGCCTGGAGTGTACACAGGCCATCCATGATCGAGCAGTACTTC. Translated, it gives CAWSVHRPSMIEQYF.